This is a list of T cell receptor beta chains from one sample in a study of cytomegalovirus exposure and HLA in healthy donors. Sequencing was performed with immunoSEQ multiplex PCR; in TCRdb, only in-frame clones are kept and a portion is missing. Here the sample spans about 160,000 clones, around three quarters being singletons. Sequenced material: PBMCs. These receptor sequences come from a man aged 25-45 years in good health and CMV-seropositive. Each CDR3 is given with its conserved first and last residue.

len: 14
v_gene: TRBV27
CDR3aa: CASSLSRGGYEQYF

len: 14
v_gene: TRBV7-9
CDR3aa: CATSGGASNQPQHF

len: 17
v_gene: TRBV7-2
CDR3aa: CASSLAWGGGASDTQYF

len: 15
v_gene: TRBV6-1
CDR3aa: CASSDLQGAAYEQYF

len: 16
v_gene: TRBV6-5
CDR3aa: CASSYAPTGVTGELFF

len: 18
v_gene: TRBV4-3
CDR3aa: CASSQDRLGSSYNSPLHF

len: 12
v_gene: TRBV29-1
CDR3aa: CSVEARQETQYF

len: 14
v_gene: TRBV11-2
CDR3aa: CASSLWGGNTEAFF

len: 14
v_gene: TRBV2
CDR3aa: CASRDNGFSYEQYF

len: 13
v_gene: TRBV30
CDR3aa: CAWGRGLSQPQHF

len: 15
v_gene: TRBV4-2
CDR3aa: CASSEGGGRGSPLHF

len: 15
v_gene: TRBV7-3
CDR3aa: CASRPGTANTGELFF

len: 12
v_gene: TRBV27
CDR3aa: CASGWSSYEQYF

len: 14
v_gene: TRBV7-9
CDR3aa: CASRPGQGGNEQFF

len: 13
v_gene: TRBV10-3
CDR3aa: CAIQQGRSTEAFF

len: 15
v_gene: TRBV9
CDR3aa: CASTKTGQVNSPLHF

len: 15
v_gene: TRBV25-1
CDR3aa: CASSDPRTGKYEQYF

len: 14
v_gene: TRBV4-1
CDR3aa: CASSQIGATYEQYF

len: 13
v_gene: TRBV27
CDR3aa: CASSLSSRGPPYF

len: 18
v_gene: TRBV9
CDR3aa: CASSPTGVGLAGPYEQYF

len: 17
v_gene: TRBV5-1
CDR3aa: CASSLRGASGVQETQYF

len: 15
v_gene: TRBV28
CDR3aa: CASRGQGVIDQPQHF

len: 12
v_gene: TRBV15
CDR3aa: CATSREAGELFF

len: 13
v_gene: TRBV7-7
CDR3aa: CASSLQQGTEAFF

len: 15
v_gene: TRBV7-2
CDR3aa: CASSLGSSYNSPLHF

len: 13
v_gene: TRBV27
CDR3aa: CASSPGMYYEQYF

len: 15
v_gene: TRBV25-1
CDR3aa: CASTHSGDTTYEQYF

len: 14
v_gene: TRBV5-6
CDR3aa: CASSQTGVNYEQYF

len: 14
v_gene: TRBV30
CDR3aa: CAWSVRHRIFEAFF

len: 15
v_gene: TRBV7-9
CDR3aa: CASSLGQGMDQPQHF

len: 14
v_gene: TRBV5-6
CDR3aa: CASSPSGGFDEQFF

len: 14
v_gene: TRBV11-1
CDR3aa: CASSSGTRGRGYTF

len: 15
v_gene: TRBV2
CDR3aa: CASTPRDSHNSPLHF

len: 12
v_gene: TRBV30
CDR3aa: CAWRTGSGEQFF

len: 15
v_gene: TRBV10-2
CDR3aa: CASRDRSSYNSPLHF

len: 17
v_gene: TRBV7-3
CDR3aa: CASSSPRSGGSTDTQYF

len: 14
v_gene: TRBV21-1
CDR3aa: CASSPGTSAREQYF

len: 15
v_gene: TRBV5-1
CDR3aa: CASSLYWDTRETQYF

len: 14
v_gene: TRBV6-4
CDR3aa: CASSPSGETGELFF

len: 16
v_gene: TRBV5-1
CDR3aa: CASSVGLAGGTDTQYF

len: 14
v_gene: TRBV27
CDR3aa: CASSWEGYNSPLHF

len: 13
v_gene: TRBV5-1
CDR3aa: CASSLVGQETQYF

len: 16
v_gene: TRBV7-9
CDR3aa: CASSRSDRAANYGYTF

len: 14
v_gene: TRBV6-1
CDR3aa: CASGQGTTNEKLFF

len: 15
v_gene: TRBV6-5
CDR3aa: CASSYSYRGAGELFF

len: 17
v_gene: TRBV4-2
CDR3aa: CASSQTPRDSSGNTIYF

len: 14
v_gene: TRBV10-3
CDR3aa: CAISESGTGYEQYF

len: 18
v_gene: TRBV28
CDR3aa: CASSLRGGPGRALQEQFF

len: 16
v_gene: TRBV7-3
CDR3aa: CASRVGLAGITDTQYF